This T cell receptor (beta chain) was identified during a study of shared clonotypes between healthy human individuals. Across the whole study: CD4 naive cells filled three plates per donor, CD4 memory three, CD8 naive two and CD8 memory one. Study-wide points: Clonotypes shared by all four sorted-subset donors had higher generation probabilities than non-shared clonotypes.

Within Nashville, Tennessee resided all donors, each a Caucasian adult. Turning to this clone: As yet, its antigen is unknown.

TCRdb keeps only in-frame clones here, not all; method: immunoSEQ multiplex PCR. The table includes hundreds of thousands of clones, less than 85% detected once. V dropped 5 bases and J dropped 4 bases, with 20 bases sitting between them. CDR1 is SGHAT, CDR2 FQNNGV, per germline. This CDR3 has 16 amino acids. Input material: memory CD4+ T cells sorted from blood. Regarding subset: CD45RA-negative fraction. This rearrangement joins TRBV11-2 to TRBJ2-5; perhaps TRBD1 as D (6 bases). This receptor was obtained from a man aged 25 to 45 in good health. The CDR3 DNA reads TGTGCCAGCAGCCAACCCCAGGGGCAGAAAGGAGAGACCCAGTACTTC. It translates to CASSQPQGQKGETQYF.